This paragraph covers one TCR beta chain sequence. These data come from a study of blood T cell repertoires in COVID-19. Turning to the study itself: Samples representing acute and convalescent COVID-19 were sourced from the United States, Italy and Spain. T cells, B-cell-depleted T cells, or PBMCs provided the cDNA or gDNA that served as material.

Seattle participants joined during active infection and were tracked over time. In the authors' methods: Amplification with reference gene primers provided the estimates of nucleated cell counts. Method: immunoSEQ multiplex PCR; TCRdb's copy keeps in-frame clones and lacks some. V and J calls and clone size come straight from that table; D and trimming were deduced from the DNA. This repertoire shows about 230,000 clones, about nine tenths found once; its top ten account for 9.5% to 13%. This TCR was recovered from a man aged 50-59 years with COVID-19, enrolled during active disease. Material for sequencing was peripheral blood.

This CDR3 is CASSPGGLVETQYF. The CDR3 DNA reads TGTGCCAGCAGCCCAGGGGGACTGGTGGAGACCCAGTACTTC. The J gene is TRBJ2-5, the V gene TRBV27; possibly TRBD1 for D (7 bases). The CDR3 covers 14 residues. From germline, CDR1 is MNHEY and CDR2 SMNVEV (reference sequence). Trimming cost V 6 bases and J 5 bases, with 16 bases left between them.